Shown below are 8 T cell receptor beta chains from a single sample sequenced in a study of T cells after yellow fever vaccination. TCRdb recomputed calls from the 5' RACE reads with MiXCR, one row per CDR3 protein. The sample carries around 11,000 distinct CDR3 sequences, less than 6% recorded once. The source was PBMCs, either bulk or a sorted T-cell subset (CD4+, CD8+, memory, or dextramer-sorted; not recorded which), collected less than 18 days after the first yellow fever vaccination. The receptors shown here come from a young man who received the YFV17D yellow fever vaccine.

Sample share makes this clonotype medium-sized. The DNA of the CDR3 is TGCAGTGCTAGGTCCGGACTAGATCGGGAGACCCAGTACTTC. Protein product: CSARSGLDRETQYF. This chain joins TRBV20-1 and TRBJ2-5; 7 bases align to TRBD2. There are 14 residues in the CDR3. The V gene's germline CDR1 is DFQATT and CDR2 SNEGSKA (reference sequence). Trimming removed 3 bases from V and 5 bases from J; junction bases left unmatched: 9.

This clonotype has ten or more counts. This chain links TRBV29-1 with TRBJ2-1, with TRBD2 identical over 11 bases. The CDR3 length is 17 residues. CDR1 is SQVTM, CDR2 ANQGSEA, per germline. Trimming removed 4 bases from V and 0 bases from J; junction bases left unmatched: 8. The CDR3 region has the DNA TGCAGCGTTGTAGGACTAGCGGGCGTTAGCTCCTACAATGAGCAGTTCTTC. Its protein product is CSVVGLAGVSSYNEQFF.

In its sample, this clonotype ranks as medium-sized. The V call is TRBV6-2 or TRBV6-3, the J call TRBJ2-3; D not resolved. V gave up 2 bases and J gave up 5 bases, with 5 bases separating them. Looked up from germline, CDR1 is MNHEY and CDR2 is SVGEGT. The CDR3 covers 12 residues. CDR3 nucleotide sequence: TGTGCCAGCAGTTACGGGGAAGATACGCAGTATTTT. Its translation: CASSYGEDTQYF.

This clonotype appeared many times. The chain uses TRBV5-1 and TRBJ2-5; tentatively, D is TRBD1 (5 bases). Between the trimmed V and J ends, which lost 4 bases and 5 bases, there was a span of 12 bases. Germline V gene lookup returns CDR1 SGHRS and CDR2 YFSETQ. This CDR3 spans 13 amino acids. This CDR3 reads CASSTDSWETQYF. CDR3 bases: TGCGCCAGCAGCACCGACAGCTGGGAGACCCAGTACTTC. The full variable domain, its missing parts supplied by reference TRBV5-1 and TRBJ2-5, is KAGVTQTPRYLIKTRGQQVTLSCSPISGHRSVSWYQQTPGQGLQFLFEYFSETQRNKGNFPGRFSGRQFSNSRSEMNVSTLELGDSALYLCASSTDSWETQYFGPGTRLLVL.

Within the sample, this clonotype is medium-sized. The chain couples TRBV29-1 to TRBJ2-5; D may be TRBD2 (6 bases). V lost 7 bases and J lost 2, with 20 bases in between. The CDR3 loop spans 15 amino acids. CDR1 is SQVTM and CDR2 is ANQGSEA in the germline V gene. CDR3 DNA: TGCAGCGCCTATATCCCACCTAGCGAGCAAGAGACCCAGTACTTC. Protein product: CSAYIPPSEQETQYF. Full variable domain (outside the CDR3, taken from reference TRBV29-1 and TRBJ2-5): SAVISQKPSRDICQRGTSLTIQCQVDSQVTMMFWYRQQPGQSLTLIATANQGSEATYESGFVIDKFPISRPNLTFSTLTVSNMSPEDSSIYLCSAYIPPSEQETQYFGPGTRLLVL.

This clonotype is judged medium-sized. The V call is TRBV23-1, the J call TRBJ2-1, with D maybe TRBD1 (6 bases). TRBV23-1 carries the ORF label, with uncertain function. V was pared by 4 bases and J by 0 bases, with 19 bases between. The CDR3 has 18 amino acids. Here the CDR3 reads CASSRQAENLSSYNEQFF. CDR3 DNA: TGCGCCAGCAGTCGACAGGCGGAGAATCTCAGCTCCTACAATGAGCAGTTCTTC.

This clonotype was seen repeatedly, ten times or more. The rearrangement uses TRBV28 and TRBJ2-7, with 8 positions matching TRBD1. Germline values: CDR1 MDHEN, CDR2 SYDVKM. The CDR3 extends over 14 amino acids. V lost 5 bases and J lost 3; bases outside the gene matches: 6. DNA for the CDR3: TGTGCCAGCAGTGGACAGGGAAGGGTCTACGAGCAGTACGTC. Encoded protein: CASSGQGRVYEQYV.

Relative to its sample, this clonotype is medium-sized. The chain employs TRBV24-1 and TRBJ2-3; D gene ambiguous. The germline gives CDR1 KGHDR, CDR2 SFDVKD. Trimming left V 5 bases short and J 2 bases short, with 7 bases between. This CDR3 region has 13 residues. This CDR3 is CATSARDTDTQYF. As DNA, the CDR3 is TGTGCCACCAGTGCACGCGACACAGATACGCAGTATTTT.